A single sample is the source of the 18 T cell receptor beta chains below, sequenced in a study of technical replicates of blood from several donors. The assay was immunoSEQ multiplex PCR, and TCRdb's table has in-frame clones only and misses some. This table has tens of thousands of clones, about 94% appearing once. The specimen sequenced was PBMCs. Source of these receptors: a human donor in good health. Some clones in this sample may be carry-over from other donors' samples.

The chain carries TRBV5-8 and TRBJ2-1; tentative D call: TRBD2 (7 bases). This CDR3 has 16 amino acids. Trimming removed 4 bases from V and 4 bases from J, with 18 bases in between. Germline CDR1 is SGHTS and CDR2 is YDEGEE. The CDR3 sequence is CASSHLRGRVYNEQFF. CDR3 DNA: TGTGCCAGCAGCCACCTGAGGGGGAGGGTGTACAATGAGCAGTTCTTC.

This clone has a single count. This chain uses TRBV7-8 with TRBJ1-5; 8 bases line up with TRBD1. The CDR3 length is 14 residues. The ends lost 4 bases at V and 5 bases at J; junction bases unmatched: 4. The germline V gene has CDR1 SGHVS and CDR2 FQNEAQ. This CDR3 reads CASSSQGGDQPQHF. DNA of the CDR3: TGTGCCAGCAGCTCACAGGGGGGTGATCAGCCCCAGCATTTT.

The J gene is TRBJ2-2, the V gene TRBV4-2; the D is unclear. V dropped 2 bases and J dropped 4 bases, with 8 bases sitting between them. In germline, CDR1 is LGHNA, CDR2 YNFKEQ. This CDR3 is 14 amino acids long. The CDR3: CASSQSVPTGELFF. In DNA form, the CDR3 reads TGTGCCAGCAGCCAAAGCGTTCCCACCGGGGAGCTGTTTTTT.

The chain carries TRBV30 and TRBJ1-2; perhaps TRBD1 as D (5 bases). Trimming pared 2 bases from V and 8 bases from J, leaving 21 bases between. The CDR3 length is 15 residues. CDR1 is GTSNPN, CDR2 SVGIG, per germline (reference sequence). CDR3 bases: TGTGCCTGGAGTCGGGACTCCAACCCTTCGGAGGGCTACACCTTC. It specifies CAWSRDSNPSEGYTF. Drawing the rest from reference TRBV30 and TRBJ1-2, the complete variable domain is SQTIHQWPATLVQPVGSPLSLECTVEGTSNPNLYWYRQAAGRGLQLLFYSVGIGQISSEVPQNLSASRPQDRQFILSSKKLLLSDSGFYLCAWSRDSNPSEGYTFGSGTRLTVV.

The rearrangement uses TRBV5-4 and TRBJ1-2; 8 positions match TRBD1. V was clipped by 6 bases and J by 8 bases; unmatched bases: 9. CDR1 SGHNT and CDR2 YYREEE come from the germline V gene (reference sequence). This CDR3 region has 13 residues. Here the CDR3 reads CASTHSRGQGYTF. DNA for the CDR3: TGTGCCAGCACACATTCCAGGGGGCAAGGCTACACCTTC. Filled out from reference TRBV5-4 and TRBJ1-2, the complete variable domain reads ETGVTQSPTHLIKTRGQQVTLRCSSQSGHNTVSWYQQALGQGPQFIFQYYREEENGRGNFPPRFSGLQFPNYSSELNVNALELDDSALYLCASTHSRGQGYTFGSGTRLTVV.

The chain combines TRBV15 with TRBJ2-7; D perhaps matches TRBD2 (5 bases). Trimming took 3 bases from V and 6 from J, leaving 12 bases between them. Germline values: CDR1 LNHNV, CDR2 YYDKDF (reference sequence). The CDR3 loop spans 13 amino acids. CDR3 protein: CATSRPGGSEQYF. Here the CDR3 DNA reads TGTGCCACCAGCAGGCCCGGTGGGAGCGAGCAGTACTTC.

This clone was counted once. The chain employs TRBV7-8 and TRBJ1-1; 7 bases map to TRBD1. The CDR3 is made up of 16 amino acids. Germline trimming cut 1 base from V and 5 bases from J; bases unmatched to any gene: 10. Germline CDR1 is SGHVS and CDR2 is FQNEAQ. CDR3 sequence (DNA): TGTGCCAGCAGCTTAGGGCTCCCAGGGGGTTGGACTGAAGCTTTCTTT. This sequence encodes CASSLGLPGGWTEAFF.

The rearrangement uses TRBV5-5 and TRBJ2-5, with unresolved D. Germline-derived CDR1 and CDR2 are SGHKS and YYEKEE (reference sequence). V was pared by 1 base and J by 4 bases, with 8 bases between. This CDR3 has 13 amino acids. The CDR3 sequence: CASSLRARETQYF. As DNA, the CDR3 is TGTGCCAGCAGCTTGCGAGCCCGAGAGACCCAGTACTTC.

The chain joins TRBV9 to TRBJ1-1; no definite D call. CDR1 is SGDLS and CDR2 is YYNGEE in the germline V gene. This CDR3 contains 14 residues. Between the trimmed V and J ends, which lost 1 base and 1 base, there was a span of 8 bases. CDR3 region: CASSVQTANTEAFF. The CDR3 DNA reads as TGTGCCAGCAGCGTACAAACAGCGAACACTGAAGCTTTCTTT.

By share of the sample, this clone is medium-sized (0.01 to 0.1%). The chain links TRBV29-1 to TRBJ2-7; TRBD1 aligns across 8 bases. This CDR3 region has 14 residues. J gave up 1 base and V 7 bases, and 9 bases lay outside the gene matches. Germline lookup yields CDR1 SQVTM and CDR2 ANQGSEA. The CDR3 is CSAMPGGSSYEQYF. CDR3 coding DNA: TGCAGCGCCATGCCAGGGGGCTCTTCCTACGAGCAGTACTTC.

CDR3 coding DNA: TGTGCCAGCTCACCCCAGGATAACTATGGCTACACCTTC. Amino acids: CASSPQDNYGYTF. The chain employs TRBV18 and TRBJ1-2; D remains ambiguous. Trimming pared 3 bases from V and 1 base from J, leaving 6 bases between. Germline loops: CDR1 KGHSH, CDR2 LQKENI. CDR3 length: 13 residues.

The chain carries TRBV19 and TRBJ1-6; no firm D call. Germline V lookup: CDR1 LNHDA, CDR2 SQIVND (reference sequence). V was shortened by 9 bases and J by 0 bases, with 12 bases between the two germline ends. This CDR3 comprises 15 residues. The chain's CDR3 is CASDVGSSYNSPLHF. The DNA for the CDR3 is TGTGCCAGCGATGTGGGGAGCTCCTATAATTCACCCCTCCACTTT.

Written as DNA, the CDR3 is TGTGCCAGCAGCTACTCAGGACTAGCGGGGGGGCAACAGTACTTC. Protein product: CASSYSGLAGGQQYF. V usage is TRBV14 and J usage is TRBJ2-7; 15 bases line up with TRBD2. Germline trimming cut 5 bases from V and 10 bases from J; bases unmatched to any gene: 9. Germline V CDR1 and CDR2: SGHDN, FVKESK. This CDR3 has 15 amino acids.

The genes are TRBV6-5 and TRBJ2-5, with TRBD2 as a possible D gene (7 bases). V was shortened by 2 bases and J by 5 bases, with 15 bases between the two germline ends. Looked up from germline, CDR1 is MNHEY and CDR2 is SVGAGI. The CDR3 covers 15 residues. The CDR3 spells CASSYRGASGETQYF. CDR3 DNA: TGTGCCAGCAGTTACCGGGGGGCCTCCGGTGAGACCCAGTACTTC.

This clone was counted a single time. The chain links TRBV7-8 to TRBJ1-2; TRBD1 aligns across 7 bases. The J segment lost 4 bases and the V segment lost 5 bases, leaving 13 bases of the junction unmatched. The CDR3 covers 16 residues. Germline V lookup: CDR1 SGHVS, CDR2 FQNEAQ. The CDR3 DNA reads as TGTGCCAGCAGCCGCGTAGAACAGGGGCGCGGCTATGGCTACACCTTC. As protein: CASSRVEQGRGYGYTF.

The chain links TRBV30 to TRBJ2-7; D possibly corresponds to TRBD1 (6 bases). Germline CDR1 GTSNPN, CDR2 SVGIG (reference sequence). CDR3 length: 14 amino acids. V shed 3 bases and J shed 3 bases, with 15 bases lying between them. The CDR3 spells CAWRRQGGIYEQYF. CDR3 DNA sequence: TGTGCCTGGAGGCGCCAAGGGGGAATCTACGAGCAGTACTTC.

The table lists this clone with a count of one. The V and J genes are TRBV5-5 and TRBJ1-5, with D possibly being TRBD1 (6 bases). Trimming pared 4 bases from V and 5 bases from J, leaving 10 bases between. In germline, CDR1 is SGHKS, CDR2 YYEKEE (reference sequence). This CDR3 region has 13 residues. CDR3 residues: CASSQDSYQPQHF. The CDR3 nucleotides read TGTGCCAGCAGCCAGGACAGCTATCAGCCCCAGCATTTT.

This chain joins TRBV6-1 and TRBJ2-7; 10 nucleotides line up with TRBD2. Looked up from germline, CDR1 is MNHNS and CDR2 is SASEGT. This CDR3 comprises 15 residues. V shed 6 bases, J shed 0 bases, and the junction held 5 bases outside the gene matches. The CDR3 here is CASRGSGGRSYEQYF. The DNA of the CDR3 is TGTGCCAGCAGGGGTAGCGGGGGGCGCTCCTACGAGCAGTACTTC.